The source of this T cell receptor beta chain is a study of T cell changes during pregnancy in multiple sclerosis. V was trimmed by 5 bases and J by 2 bases, leaving 15 bases between them. Per the germline V gene, CDR1 is SGDLS and CDR2 is YYNGEE. CDR3 length: 15 amino acids. Data came from immunoSEQ multiplex PCR; TCRdb stores just in-frame clones and leaves some out. The data show about 28,000 clones, about 84% seen once. This material consisted of CD8+ T cells from peripheral blood mononuclear cells, taken after pregnancy. This clonotype originated in a female donor with multiple sclerosis, enrolled in a pregnancy study. The V gene is TRBV9, the J gene TRBJ2-3; D is possibly TRBD2 (7 bases). The CDR3 sequence: CASSAGGPPTDTQYF. CDR3 bases: TGTGCCAGCAGTGCCGGGGGGCCACCCACAGATACGCAGTATTTT.